What follows are 18 T cell receptor beta chains derived from one specimen sequenced in a study of shared clonotypes between healthy human individuals. Assay used: immunoSEQ multiplex PCR; TCRdb lists only in-frame clones, some missing. Here the sample spans over 1.4 million clones, 95% to 97% being singletons. Input material: naive CD4+ T cells sorted from blood. Sample subset: CD45RA+ positively selected. The receptors were gathered from a man younger than 40 in good health.

The gene calls are TRBV11-2 and TRBJ1-2; 12 bases align to TRBD1. The V gene's germline CDR1 is SGHAT and CDR2 FQNNGV. Trimming took 5 bases from V and 4 from J; bases not matched to a gene: 11. The CDR3 is made up of 17 amino acids. Here the CDR3 DNA reads TGTGCCAGCAGCCGTCGGGGACAGGGGGCGTTTGGCTATGGCTACACCTTC. Amino acid sequence: CASSRRGQGAFGYGYTF.

V is TRBV9 and J is TRBJ2-2; D is tentatively TRBD1 or TRBD2 (5 bases each). In germline, CDR1 is SGDLS, CDR2 YYNGEE. This CDR3 has 18 amino acids. Deletions cut 4 bases from V and 1 base from J, with 20 bases between. The CDR3 DNA reads TGTGCCAGCAGCCGGAGCCCCTTTGGGACGGAGAACACCGGGGAGCTGTTTTTT. This translates into CASSRSPFGTENTGELFF.

The chain joins TRBV14 to TRBJ2-1, with D tentatively TRBD1 or TRBD2 (5 bases each). The CDR3 is 15 residues long. The V gene's germline CDR1 is SGHDN and CDR2 FVKESK. Trimming cost V 2 bases and J 9 bases, with 17 bases left between them. This CDR3 is CASSQPGRPDIEQFF. CDR3 bases: TGTGCCAGCAGCCAACCGGGACGTCCAGACATTGAGCAGTTCTTC.

This clone has only one observation. V gene TRBV5-6 combines with J gene TRBJ2-7; the D gene is possibly TRBD1 (6 bases). The germline V and J ends were trimmed by 7 bases and 10 bases, with 24 bases remaining between them. CDR3 length equals 14 residues. CDR1 SGHDT and CDR2 YYEEEE come from the germline V gene. CDR3 amino acids: CASYLVGDTGRQYF. CDR3 DNA: TGTGCCAGCTATCTTGTCGGGGACACCGGCAGACAGTACTTC.

V gene TRBV28 combines with J gene TRBJ1-2; no clear D. Per germline, CDR1 MDHEN and CDR2 SYDVKM. There are 13 residues in the CDR3. The V end lost 1 base, the J end lost 6 bases, and 9 bases lay between the germline ends. CDR3 in amino acids: CASSLSEKNGYTF. CDR3 DNA: TGTGCCAGCAGTTTATCCGAAAAGAATGGCTACACCTTC.

The chain carries TRBV10-3 and TRBJ2-7; 9 nucleotides align to TRBD1. This CDR3 comprises 15 residues. Losses at the gene ends were 9 bases for V and 3 bases for J; bases not matched to a gene: 12. The germline V gene has CDR1 ENHRY and CDR2 SYGVKD. The CDR3 protein is CAILEPGQGDYEQYF. The CDR3 nucleotides are TGTGCCATATTAGAACCGGGACAGGGTGACTACGAGCAGTACTTC.

This clone was counted a single time. V is TRBV11-2 and J is TRBJ1-5; 9 positions agree with TRBD1. Unmatched junction bases numbered 1, after V lost 3 bases and J lost 4 bases. CDR1 and CDR2 (germline): SGHAT, FQNNGV. The CDR3 contains 14 residues. The CDR3 sequence: CASSFGQGNQPQHF. CDR3 bases: TGTGCCAGCAGCTTCGGACAGGGGAATCAGCCCCAGCATTTT. Variable domain in full (rest from reference TRBV11-2 and TRBJ1-5): EAGVAQSPRYKIIEKRQSVAFWCNPISGHATLYWYQQILGQGPKLLIQFQNNGVVDDSQLPKDRFSAERLKGVDSTLKIQPAKLEDSAVYLCASSFGQGNQPQHFGDGTRLSIL.

This chain uses TRBV7-9 with TRBJ2-2; TRBD2 matches 8 bases. This CDR3 is built from 15 residues. Germline V gene data show CDR1 as SEHNR and CDR2 as FQNEAQ (reference sequence). Unmatched junction bases numbered 8, after V lost 4 bases and J lost 7 bases. The CDR3 sequence: CASSSTGLVVGELFF. The CDR3 DNA is TGTGCCAGCAGCTCAACGGGACTAGTGGTCGGGGAGCTGTTTTTT.

The chain joins TRBV2 to TRBJ2-3, with 14 bases that match TRBD2. Germline CDR1 reads SNHLY; CDR2 reads FYNNEI. With V trimmed by 0 bases and J by 4 bases, 15 bases remained unmatched. This CDR3 spans 21 amino acids. Written as DNA, the CDR3 is TGTGCCAGCAGTGAAGCAGGGGGACTAGCGGGAGCAGTGGGGGTCGCAGATACGCAGTATTTT. Its translation is CASSEAGGLAGAVGVADTQYF.

This clone was recorded once. The rearrangement links TRBV5-5 to TRBJ2-2; D call uncertain. From germline, CDR1 is SGHKS and CDR2 YYEKEE (reference sequence). This CDR3 region has 17 residues. Trimming removed 0 bases at V and 1 base at J, with 13 bases between. The CDR3 sequence is CASSLEPNTKNTGELFF. The CDR3 DNA reads as TGTGCCAGCAGCTTGGAACCGAATACAAAGAACACCGGGGAGCTGTTTTTT.

The V call is TRBV2, the J call TRBJ2-3, with a weak D call TRBD2 (6 bases). Trimming stripped 11 bases from V and 0 bases from J, with 21 bases between. CDR1 is SNHLY and CDR2 is FYNNEI in the germline V gene. The CDR3 covers 16 residues. The CDR3 nucleotides are TGTGCCTCGGAGAGCGCGACTAGGTTTAGCACAGATACGCAGTATTTT. Amino acids: CASESATRFSTDTQYF. The full variable domain, its missing parts supplied by reference TRBV2 and TRBJ2-3, is EPEVTQTPSHQVTQMGQEVILRCVPISNHLYFYWYRQILGQKVEFLVSFYNNEISEKSEIFDDQFSVERPDGSNFTLKIRSTKLEDSAMYFCASESATRFSTDTQYFGPGTRLTVL.

This rearrangement joins TRBV5-1 to TRBJ2-3, with TRBD2 identical over 8 bases. Losses at the gene ends were 9 bases for V and 0 bases for J; bases not matched to a gene: 6. This CDR3 is built from 14 residues. CDR1 and CDR2 (germline): SGHRS, YFSETQ. The CDR3 region has the DNA TGCGCCACTAAGACTAGCGTCAGCACAGATACGCAGTATTTT. Amino acids: CATKTSVSTDTQYF. The whole variable domain, remainder taken from reference TRBV5-1 and TRBJ2-3, is KAGVTQTPRYLIKTRGQQVTLSCSPISGHRSVSWYQQTPGQGLQFLFEYFSETQRNKGNFPGRFSGRQFSNSRSEMNVSTLELGDSALYLCATKTSVSTDTQYFGPGTRLTVL.

The chain uses TRBV9 and TRBJ2-5; TRBD2 is a possible D gene (5 bases). The CDR3 sequence is 17 residues long. The V gene lost 0 bases and the J gene lost 5 bases, with 20 bases spanning the gap. Germline CDR1 reads SGDLS; CDR2 reads YYNGEE. Here the CDR3 DNA reads TGTGCCAGCAGCGTAGGTCTCACGGCGGGTCTCCAGGAGACCCAGTACTTC. Its translation: CASSVGLTAGLQETQYF. The complete variable domain, with remaining parts taken from reference TRBV9 and TRBJ2-5, reads DSGVTQTPKHLITATGQRVTLRCSPRSGDLSVYWYQQSLDQGLQFLIQYYNGEERAKGNILERFSAQQFPDLHSELNLSSLELGDSALYFCASSVGLTAGLQETQYFGPGTRLLVL.

V is TRBV7-9 and J is TRBJ2-1; D may be TRBD2 (6 bases). Germline V lookup: CDR1 SEHNR, CDR2 FQNEAQ (reference sequence). Trimming stripped 2 bases from V and 6 bases from J, with 14 bases between. This CDR3 has 15 amino acids. The chain's CDR3 is CASSLLGSGRNEQFF. The CDR3 DNA sequence: TGTGCCAGCAGCTTACTCGGGAGTGGCCGCAATGAGCAGTTCTTC.

This sequence joins TRBV11-2 and TRBJ2-2, with D tentatively TRBD2 (5 bases). The CDR3 contains 15 residues. V lost 5 bases and J 6 bases, leaving 16 bases between the germline ends. Germline CDR1 SGHAT, CDR2 FQNNGV. The CDR3 spells CASSRQLVSSGELFF. CDR3 in DNA: TGTGCCAGCAGCCGACAACTAGTTAGCTCCGGGGAGCTGTTTTTT.

V and J are TRBV7-2 and TRBJ1-3; TRBD1 matches at 7 bases. Trimming cost V 3 bases and J 2 bases; bases outside gene matches: 4. The germline V gene encodes CDR1 SGHTA and CDR2 FQGNSA. The CDR3 covers 15 residues. This CDR3 is CASSFGDSTGNTIYF. Written as DNA, the CDR3 is TGTGCCAGCAGCTTCGGGGACAGCACTGGAAACACCATATATTTT.

Here the CDR3 reads CASATDRGTFLEQYF. The CDR3 region has the DNA TGTGCCAGCGCAACGGACAGGGGAACTTTCCTCGAGCAGTACTTC. This rearrangement joins TRBV2 to TRBJ2-7; 9 bases line up with TRBD1. Germline-derived CDR1 and CDR2 are SNHLY and FYNNEI. The CDR3 contains 15 residues. Unmatched junction bases numbered 14, after V lost 8 bases and J lost 6 bases.

This rearrangement joins TRBV5-1 to TRBJ2-1; 9 nucleotides line up with TRBD2. Germline assignment: CDR1 SGHRS and CDR2 YFSETQ. The V gene end was trimmed by 2 bases and the J gene end by 0 bases; junction bases not matched to a gene: 6. The CDR3 has 17 residues. DNA of the CDR3: TGCGCCAGCAGCTTCCCGACTAGCGGTAGCTCCTACAATGAGCAGTTCTTC. It encodes CASSFPTSGSSYNEQFF.